This T cell receptor (beta chain) originates from a study of cytomegalovirus exposure and HLA in healthy donors. PCR primers comprised 60 Vbeta and 13 Jbeta primers. Produced via immunoSEQ multiplex PCR; TCRdb's table is partial and in-frame only. The sample lists 160,000 or so clones, 70% to 80% occurring once. Germline CDR1 reads LNHDA; CDR2 reads SQIVND (reference sequence). The CDR3 length is 15 residues. After removal of 8 bases from V and 4 bases from J, the junction contained 12 bases not matched to a gene. What was sequenced was PBMCs. The clonotype originates from a man aged 18 to 30 in good health and CMV-seropositive. V gene TRBV19 combines with J gene TRBJ1-1, with 8 bases fitting TRBD1. The CDR3 region is CASVKTGTGTTEAFF. The DNA for the CDR3 is TGTGCCAGTGTAAAGACCGGGACAGGAACCACTGAAGCTTTCTTT.